Below, 24 T cell receptor beta chains from the same sample are listed, as sequenced in a study of Ad26.COV2.S vaccination and SARS-CoV-2 variants. Here immunoSEQ multiplex PCR was the method, and the copy in TCRdb shows in-frame clones only, minus some. The data show hundreds of thousands of clones, 80% to 95% seen once. Treatment defined: around 19 received Ad26.COV2.S at low or high dose, single or two shots; a few received placebo; per-sample allocation not given. The samples were gathered on day 63 after the first injection of vaccine or placebo. The source material was peripheral blood, sampled in a trial of Ad26.COV2.S vaccine versus placebo. The receptors originated from a person aged 18 to 59 who received the Ad26.COV2.S COVID-19 vaccine or a placebo.

This sequence joins TRBV6-6 and TRBJ1-2; D gene uncertain. The germline V gene has CDR1 MNHNY and CDR2 SVGAGI (reference sequence). With 7 bases removed from V and 4 bases from J, the gap between germline ends came to 19 bases. The CDR3 sequence is 15 residues long. CDR3 amino acids: CASNGWTASFYGYTF. The CDR3, as DNA: TGTGCCAGCAATGGATGGACTGCCTCCTTCTATGGCTACACCTTC.

The chain combines TRBV5-4 with TRBJ1-3, with no clear D. Trimming shortened V by 0 bases and J by 3 bases, and 4 bases separated the two germline ends. Germline V gene lookup returns CDR1 SGHNT and CDR2 YYREEE (reference sequence). The CDR3 extends over 13 amino acids. DNA for the CDR3: TGTGCCAGCAGCTTGGCAGGTGGAAACACCATATATTTT. Translating gives CASSLAGGNTIYF.

The V call is TRBV6-5, the J call TRBJ2-1, with a tentative D call TRBD1 (6 bases). Germline-derived CDR1 and CDR2 are MNHEY and SVGAGI. The CDR3 extends over 15 amino acids. Deletions cut 5 bases from V and 0 bases from J, with 11 bases between. The CDR3 is CASSRTGSSYNEQFF. The DNA of the CDR3 is TGTGCCAGCAGTAGAACAGGGAGCTCCTACAATGAGCAGTTCTTC.

The rearrangement uses TRBV4-3 and TRBJ1-1, with D uncertain. Trimming pared 0 bases from V and 3 bases from J, leaving 8 bases between. Per germline, CDR1 LGHNA and CDR2 YSLEER. This CDR3 comprises 14 residues. CDR3 nucleotides: TGCGCCAGCAGCCAAGATTGGGGAGACACTGAAGCTTTCTTT. It encodes CASSQDWGDTEAFF.

V gene TRBV18 combines with J gene TRBJ1-2, with a weak D call TRBD1 (6 bases). CDR3 length equals 18 residues. The V gene lost 3 bases and the J gene lost 3 bases, with 23 bases spanning the gap. From germline, CDR1 is KGHSH and CDR2 LQKENI. The CDR3 loop reads CASSPPTVDSKRDYGYTF. Written as DNA, the CDR3 is TGTGCCAGCTCACCCCCAACGGTGGACAGTAAGAGAGACTATGGCTACACCTTC.

The chain is built from TRBV30 and TRBJ2-1; D is possibly TRBD1 or TRBD2 (6 bases each). CDR3 length equals 16 residues. V was cut by 5 bases and J by 4 bases, with 21 bases left in between. CDR1 is GTSNPN, CDR2 SVGIG, per germline (reference sequence). The CDR3 loop reads CAWARGALPIYNEQFF. The CDR3 DNA is TGTGCCTGGGCGAGGGGGGCACTCCCAATTTACAATGAGCAGTTCTTC.

DNA for the CDR3: TGTGCCAGCAGCCAGTACCGCAGCGGCACTGAAGCTTTCTTT. It is translated as CASSQYRSGTEAFF. The genes are TRBV3-1 (or the pseudogene TRBV3-2) and TRBJ1-1; no definite D call. The V end lost 3 bases, the J end lost 4 bases, and 12 bases lay between the germline ends. This CDR3 comprises 14 residues. Germline V gives CDR1 LGHDT, CDR2 YNNKEL (reference sequence).

The CDR3 nucleotides read TGTGCCACCAGCTCACGGAATAGTGGGCAGTTCTTC. The encoded protein is CATSSRNSGQFF. The chain links TRBV15 to TRBJ2-1; D uncertain. V dropped 5 bases and J dropped 12 bases, with 14 bases sitting between them. In germline, CDR1 is LNHNV, CDR2 YYDKDF (reference sequence). CDR3 length: 12 amino acids.

This clone was counted a few times. J is TRBJ2-1 and V is TRBV6-2 or TRBV6-3, with TRBD2 as a possible D gene (5 bases). The CDR3 is 12 amino acids. The ends were cut back, 3 bases at V and 8 bases at J, with 8 bases in the middle. CDR1 is MNHEY and CDR2 is SVGEGT in the germline V gene. The CDR3 bases are TGTGCCAGCAGTTATTACGGGGATGAGCAGTTCTTC. Protein sequence: CASSYYGDEQFF.

This chain uses TRBV6-2 or TRBV6-3 with TRBJ2-7, with D perhaps matching TRBD1 (5 bases). The germline gives CDR1 MNHEY, CDR2 SVGEGT. This CDR3 comprises 15 residues. V lost 2 bases, J lost 4 bases, and 15 bases lay in between. The chain's CDR3 is CASSYTTLTAYEQYF. The CDR3 DNA follows: TGTGCCAGCAGTTACACCACATTGACAGCTTACGAGCAGTACTTC.

This clone came up once. V usage is TRBV19 and J usage is TRBJ2-3; the D gene is possibly TRBD2 (6 bases). V gave up 3 bases and J gave up 5 bases, with 12 bases separating them. There are 14 residues in the CDR3. The V gene's germline CDR1 is LNHDA and CDR2 SQIVND (reference sequence). The CDR3 coding sequence is TGTGCCAGTAGTATGGGACTGGCGGGAGATACGCAGTATTTT. As protein: CASSMGLAGDTQYF. Combining the CDR3 with reference TRBV19 and TRBJ2-3 gives the whole variable domain DGGITQSPKYLFRKEGQNVTLSCEQNLNHDAMYWYRQDPGQGLRLIYYSQIVNDFQKGDIAEGYSVSREKKESFPLTVTSAQKNPTAFYLCASSMGLAGDTQYFGPGTRLTVL.

This clone was detected only a few times. This chain links TRBV27 with TRBJ1-2; 9 nucleotides match TRBD1. Looked up from germline, CDR1 is MNHEY and CDR2 is SMNVEV (reference sequence). The length of the CDR3 is 13 residues. The J segment lost 8 bases and the V segment lost 2 bases, leaving 3 bases of the junction unmatched. The CDR3 is CASSLRTGVGYTF. CDR3 DNA sequence: TGTGCCAGCAGTTTAAGGACAGGGGTAGGCTACACCTTC.

This clone was seen only a few times. The chain links TRBV6-6 to TRBJ2-7; D is undetermined. Trimming cost V 4 bases and J 3 bases, with 13 bases left between them. The CDR3 sequence is 14 residues long. Germline V gene data show CDR1 as MNHNY and CDR2 as SVGAGI (reference sequence). The CDR3: CASSSIDNIYEQYF. DNA for the CDR3: TGTGCCAGCAGTTCAATAGACAATATCTACGAGCAGTACTTC.

This clone came up once. J is TRBJ1-1 and V is TRBV19; D gene ambiguous. V was clipped by 4 bases and J by 1 base, with 10 bases between them. This CDR3 spans 14 amino acids. Germline V CDR1 and CDR2: LNHDA, SQIVND (reference sequence). The CDR3 coding sequence is TGTGCCAGTAGTAGGGTGAGTTGGAACACTGAAGCTTTCTTT. This gives the protein CASSRVSWNTEAFF.

The chain links TRBV11-2 to TRBJ2-1; 10 bases match TRBD2. This CDR3 is 13 amino acids long. The trim removed 5 bases at V and 10 bases at J, leaving 5 bases unmatched. Germline CDR1 reads SGHAT; CDR2 reads FQNNGV. The CDR3 sequence: CASSEGLAWEQFF. The CDR3 DNA follows: TGTGCCAGCAGCGAGGGACTAGCGTGGGAGCAGTTCTTC.

This clone was counted a single time. V gene TRBV12-3 or TRBV12-4 combines with J gene TRBJ1-1, with TRBD1 as a possible D gene (6 bases). CDR3 length equals 13 residues. Trimming stripped 5 bases from V and 0 bases from J, with 7 bases between. As DNA, the CDR3 is TGTGCCAGCAGTCAGGGGTTGAACACTGAAGCTTTCTTT. It encodes CASSQGLNTEAFF.

CDR3 coding DNA: TGCGCCAGCAGCCCGGGACAGGAGGTTTATGGCTACACCTTC. Its protein is CASSPGQEVYGYTF. The genes are TRBV5-1 and TRBJ1-2, with 8 bases aligning to TRBD1. The CDR3 runs to 14 residues. V shed 4 bases and J 5 bases; nucleotides not matched to a gene: 7. CDR1 SGHRS and CDR2 YFSETQ come from the germline V gene. Looking up the rest from reference TRBV5-1 and TRBJ1-2 gives the full variable domain: KAGVTQTPRYLIKTRGQQVTLSCSPISGHRSVSWYQQTPGQGLQFLFEYFSETQRNKGNFPGRFSGRQFSNSRSEMNVSTLELGDSALYLCASSPGQEVYGYTFGSGTRLTVV.

The genes are TRBV28 and TRBJ1-4; D gene unclear. The CDR3 extends over 16 amino acids. The germline gives CDR1 MDHEN, CDR2 SYDVKM. V lost 5 bases and J 0 bases, leaving 13 bases between the germline ends. The chain's CDR3 is CASSPMGSATNEKLFF. In nucleotides, the CDR3 is TGTGCCAGCAGTCCCATGGGTTCCGCAACTAATGAAAAACTGTTTTTT.

This chain links TRBV21-1 with TRBJ1-1. TRBV21-1 constitutes a pseudogene. CDR3 size: 14 residues. In DNA form, the CDR3 reads TGTGCCAGCAGCAAAGGCAGCATGAACACTGAAGCTTTCTTT. This codes for CASSKGSMNTEAFF.

The chain combines TRBV7-2 with TRBJ2-2; D uncertain. The CDR3 length is 18 residues. The V and J ends lost 1 base and 2 bases respectively, with 17 bases between them. The germline V gene has CDR1 SGHTA and CDR2 FQGNSA. CDR3 sequence reads: CASSLVWFGQSNTGELFF. CDR3 nucleotide sequence: TGTGCCAGCAGCTTAGTGTGGTTCGGGCAGAGTAACACCGGGGAGCTGTTTTTT.

This clone was detected only once. CDR3 in amino acids: CASSELTGGAPYEQYF. CDR3 DNA: TGTGCCAGCAGCGAACTAACAGGGGGCGCCCCCTACGAGCAGTACTTC. The chain has TRBV6-1 and TRBJ2-7; 9 positions match TRBD1. This CDR3 region has 16 residues. The germline CDR1 and CDR2 sequences are MNHNS and SASEGT. The trim removed 6 bases at V and 2 bases at J, leaving 11 bases unmatched.

The rearrangement links TRBV9 to TRBJ2-2; D unresolved. The germline V and J ends were trimmed by 0 bases and 1 base, with 13 bases remaining between them. CDR1 and CDR2 (germline): SGDLS, YYNGEE. CDR3 length equals 17 residues. The CDR3: CASSVATRPKNTGELFF. As DNA, the CDR3 is TGTGCCAGCAGCGTAGCTACCCGTCCTAAGAACACCGGGGAGCTGTTTTTT.

This chain joins TRBV4-3 and TRBJ2-4; tentatively, D is TRBD1 or TRBD2 (5 bases each). V was shortened by 6 bases and J by 8 bases, with 17 bases between the two germline ends. Germline V gives CDR1 LGHNA, CDR2 YSLEER. The CDR3 has 14 amino acids. CDR3: CASSRSGRWDIQYF. Written as DNA, the CDR3 is TGCGCCAGCAGTCGATCGGGACGATGGGACATTCAGTACTTC.

The rearrangement joins TRBV19 to TRBJ2-5; TRBD1 aligns across 9 bases. The CDR3 totals 15 residues. Germline CDR1 and CDR2: LNHDA and SQIVND (reference sequence). Trimming took 2 bases from V and 5 from J; bases not matched to a gene: 6. In DNA form, the CDR3 reads TGTGCCAGTAGTATAAGGACAGGGGAGCAGGAGACCCAGTACTTC. It encodes CASSIRTGEQETQYF.